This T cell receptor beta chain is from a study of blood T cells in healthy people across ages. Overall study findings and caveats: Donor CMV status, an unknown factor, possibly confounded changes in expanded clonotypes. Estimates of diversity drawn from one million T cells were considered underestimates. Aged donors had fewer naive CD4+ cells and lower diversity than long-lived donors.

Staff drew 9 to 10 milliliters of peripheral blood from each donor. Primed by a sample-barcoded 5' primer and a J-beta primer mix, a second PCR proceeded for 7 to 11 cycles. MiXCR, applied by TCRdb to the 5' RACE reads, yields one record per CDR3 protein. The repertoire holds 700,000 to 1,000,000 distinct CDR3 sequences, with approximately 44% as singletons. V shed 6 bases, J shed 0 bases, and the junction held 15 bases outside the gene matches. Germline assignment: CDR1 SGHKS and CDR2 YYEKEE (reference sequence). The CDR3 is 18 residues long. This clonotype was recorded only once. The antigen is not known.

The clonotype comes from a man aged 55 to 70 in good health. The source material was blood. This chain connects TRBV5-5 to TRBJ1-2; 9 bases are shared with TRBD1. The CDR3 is CASIVPPDRGPPNYGYTF. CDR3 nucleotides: TGTGCCAGCATCGTTCCCCCGGACAGGGGTCCACCTAACTATGGCTACACCTTC.